The rows below give T cell receptor beta chains drawn from one sample of a study of type 1 regulatory T cells. No antigen has been identified for these receptors. MiXCR was run by TCRdb on the reads, yielding one entry per CDR3 protein. The table shows about 5,000 distinct CDR3 sequences, with around 28% occurring only once. The sample taken for sequencing was cultured type 1 regulatory T (Tr1) cells, either the whole culture or a sorted fraction (not recorded which). Receptors originate from a human donor in good health. The CDR3 runs from the conserved cysteine through the conserved F or W. Each record gives: V gene, D gene, CDR3 length, clone size, J gene, CDR3 protein, CDR3 DNA. D genes are given only for firm matches. The size entry is marked missing in some rows and otherwise reads once, few, many or a size class.

>TRBV5-1|.|13|medium-sized|TRBJ2-3
CASSFPGPDTQYF
TGCGCCAGCAGCTTCCCGGGACCGGATACGCAGTATTTT
>TRBV7-2|.|15|.|TRBJ1-5
CASSLTGREQEPQHF
TGTGCCAGCAGCTTGACCGGGCGGGAGCAGGAGCCCCAGCATTTT
>TRBV18|TRBD1|17|.|TRBJ1-5
CASSPQGALSSNQPQHF
TGTGCCAGCTCACCACAGGGGGCGCTTTCCAGCAATCAGCCCCAGCATTTT
>TRBV4-1|.|16|.|TRBJ1-2
CASSQGTDIANYGYTF
TGCGCCAGCAGCCAAGGGACGGATATAGCTAACTATGGCTACACCTTC
>TRBV6-6|TRBD1|15|many|TRBJ2-7
CASSKTGGTSYEQYF
TGTGCCAGCAGCAAGACAGGGGGGACATCCTACGAGCAGTACTTC
>TRBV6-5|.|14|.|TRBJ1-1
CATKADGVNTEAFF
TGTGCCACAAAGGCGGACGGTGTGAACACTGAAGCTTTCTTT
>TRBV27|TRBD2|14|.|TRBJ2-7
CASSVSGASEEQYF
TGTGCCAGCAGTGTGAGCGGGGCCTCCGAGGAGCAGTACTTC
>TRBV10-3|TRBD1|15|.|TRBJ1-5
CATRAGDRGNQPQHF
TGTGCCACCCGGGCGGGGGACAGGGGAAATCAGCCCCAGCATTTT
>TRBV18|.|16|few|TRBJ2-3
CASSPGGSEGTDTQYF
TGTGCCAGCTCCCCCGGGGGTAGCGAAGGCACAGATACGCAGTATTTT
>TRBV19|.|14|.|TRBJ2-1
CASSDTPYYNEQFF
TGTGCCAGTAGTGATACTCCCTACTACAATGAGCAGTTCTTC
>TRBV15|.|13|medium-sized|TRBJ1-2
CATSRGGGVGYTF
TGTGCCACCAGCAGAGGGGGGGGCGTCGGCTACACCTTC
>TRBV6-6|.|13|.|TRBJ1-1
CASTRLGNTEAFF
TGTGCCAGCACCCGACTGGGTAACACTGAAGCTTTCTTT
>TRBV5-1|.|17|medium-sized|TRBJ2-1
CASSSGQLGGAHPEQFF
TGCGCCAGCAGCTCGGGACAGCTCGGGGGGGCTCATCCTGAGCAGTTCTTC
>TRBV6-5|.|13|.|TRBJ1-1
CASSFREATEAVF
TGTGCCAGCAGTTTCCGGGAGGCCACTGAAGCGGTCTTT
>TRBV20-1|.|14|.|TRBJ1-1
CSARDTQGGAEAFF
TGCAGTGCTAGAGATACACAGGGAGGGGCTGAAGCTTTCTTT
>TRBV12-3/TRBV12-4|TRBD1|14|medium-sized|TRBJ1-1
CASSKRTGNTEAFF
TGTGCCAGCAGTAAGCGGACAGGGAACACTGAAGCTTTCTTT
>TRBV28|.|14|medium-sized|TRBJ1-2
CASTRPGVIYGYTF
TGTGCCAGCACTCGACCTGGGGTTATCTATGGCTACACCTTC
>TRBV6-5|TRBD1|17|.|TRBJ1-6
CASSYSGTGGAFSPLHF
TGTGCCAGCAGTTACTCAGGGACAGGGGGCGCCTTTTCACCCCTCCACTTT
>TRBV2|.|14|.|TRBJ1-1
CASTGLLRNTEAFF
TGTGCCAGCACCGGGTTGCTCAGGAACACTGAAGCTTTCTTT
>TRBV18|.|13|many|TRBJ1-1
CASSPNRDTEAFF
TGTGCCAGCTCACCAAACAGGGACACTGAAGCTTTCTTT
>TRBV11-3|.|15|medium-sized|TRBJ2-3
CASSLQILSTDTQYF
TGTGCCAGCAGCTTACAGATCCTAAGCACAGATACGCAGTATTTT
>TRBV3-1|.|14|.|TRBJ2-3
CASSQWGGTDTQYF
TGTGCCAGCAGCCAATGGGGGGGCACAGATACGCAGTATTTT
>TRBV5-8|.|14|few|TRBJ1-5
CASQQGSSNQPQHF
TGTGCCAGCCAACAGGGTAGTAGCAATCAGCCCCAGCATTTT
>TRBV2|.|14|many|TRBJ1-1
CASVRFSGNTEAFF
TGTGCCAGCGTACGATTTTCGGGAAACACTGAAGCTTTCTTT
>TRBV10-2|.|13|medium-sized|TRBJ2-5
CASGRGHQETQYF
TGCGCCAGCGGGCGGGGGCACCAAGAGACCCAGTACTTC
>TRBV12-3/TRBV12-4|TRBD1|15|few|TRBJ1-5
CASSLYGTGVQPQHF
TGTGCCAGCAGTTTGTACGGGACAGGGGTTCAGCCCCAGCATTTT
>TRBV6-5|TRBD1|17|.|TRBJ1-1
CASSNSDRGRVNTEAFF
TGTGCCAGCAGTAACAGTGACAGGGGGCGGGTGAACACTGAAGCTTTCTTT